A single sample is the source of the 19 T cell receptor beta chains below, sequenced in a study of response to subunit inactivated influenza vaccine (dated by TCRdb to the late 2010s). The library was prepared using RT-PCR. Reads for this sample came from an Illumina HiSeq 2500. The public reads were quality trimmed at Q25 with fastp and then assembled into clones with MiXCR by TCRdb, keeping productive beta chains. All rows with the same CDR3 protein become a single entry with the most common DNA and genes. Within this sample are around 570,000 distinct CDR3 sequences, with approximately 7.6% of them counted one time only. Under 15% of the sample is in the top ten clones. The material was PBMCs from blood, obtained around 25 months after vaccination. The receptors shown here come from a man aged 50-75 years who received an inactivated influenza vaccine. Donor details come from another sample of the same person, matched by shared clones.

This clonotype was counted ten times or more. The chain links TRBV29-1 to TRBJ1-1; 10 bases line up with TRBD1. CDR3 length equals 14 residues. V lost 6 bases and J lost 0; bases outside the gene matches: 4. Germline V gene sequence: CDR1 SQVTM, CDR2 ANQGSEA. Here the CDR3 DNA reads TGCAGCGTGGGACAGGGGATCATGAACACTGAAGCTTTCTTT. This translates into CSVGQGIMNTEAFF. Drawing the rest from reference TRBV29-1 and TRBJ1-1, the complete variable domain is SAVISQKPSRDICQRGTSLTIQCQVDSQVTMMFWYRQQPGQSLTLIATANQGSEATYESGFVIDKFPISRPNLTFSTLTVSNMSPEDSSIYLCSVGQGIMNTEAFFGQGTRLTVV.

This clonotype was counted only a few times. The chain couples TRBV6-5 to TRBJ2-7, with D perhaps matching TRBD1 (6 bases). The germline CDR1 and CDR2 sequences are MNHEY and SVGAGI. Trimming removed 3 bases from V and 0 bases from J, with 12 bases in between. The CDR3 extends over 15 amino acids. CDR3 residues: CASSYGGFDSYEQYF. CDR3 sequence (DNA): TGTGCCAGCAGTTATGGGGGCTTCGACTCCTACGAGCAGTACTTC.

The sample holds a few counts of this clonotype. The chain employs TRBV12-3 or TRBV12-4 and TRBJ2-3; 9 bases line up with TRBD1. V lost 6 bases to trimming and J lost 2 bases; unmatched junction nucleotides: 6. The CDR3 runs 15 residues. The CDR3 coding sequence is TGTGCCAGCAGCCTGGGACAGGGAATCACAGATACGCAGTATTTT. This translates into CASSLGQGITDTQYF.

This clonotype was recorded many times. V gene TRBV11-2 combines with J gene TRBJ2-7, with D possibly TRBD1 on 5 matching bases. Trimming stripped 0 bases from V and 6 bases from J, with 15 bases between. Germline-derived CDR1 and CDR2 are SGHAT and FQNNGV. CDR3 length: 15 residues. The CDR3 DNA follows: TGTGCCAGCAGCTTAGATCCGAATAGCAGGGTCGAGCAGTACTTC. Residues: CASSLDPNSRVEQYF.

This clonotype has ten or more counts. This chain joins TRBV3-1 and TRBJ1-1; D is possibly TRBD1 (6 bases). The germline V gene encodes CDR1 LGHDT and CDR2 YNNKEL (reference sequence). This CDR3 is built from 14 residues. Trimming shortened V by 3 bases and J by 0 bases, and 8 bases separated the two germline ends. CDR3 in DNA: TGTGCCAGCAGCCACGGGACAATGAACACTGAAGCTTTCTTT. This codes for CASSHGTMNTEAFF.

A few counts support this clonotype. The chain is built from TRBV12-3 or TRBV12-4 and TRBJ2-1, with no clear D. Trimming stripped 6 bases from V and 3 bases from J, with 21 bases between. The CDR3 consists of 17 residues. The CDR3 sequence: CASSTLGGPYNYNEQFF. The CDR3, as DNA: TGTGCCAGCAGCACTTTGGGTGGGCCCTACAACTACAATGAGCAGTTCTTC.

This clonotype was picked up many times. The rearrangement joins TRBV11-2 to TRBJ2-5, with 11 bases identical to TRBD1. There are 15 residues in the CDR3. Germline trimming cut 1 base from V and 5 bases from J; bases unmatched to any gene: 3. CDR1 is SGHAT and CDR2 is FQNNGV in the germline V gene. CDR3 sequence (DNA): TGTGCCAGCAGCTTAGGGACAGGGGGCATCGAGACCCAGTACTTC. The encoded protein is CASSLGTGGIETQYF.

This clonotype appeared a few times. The J gene is TRBJ2-3, the V gene TRBV7-2; 7 bases align to TRBD1. CDR1 is SGHTA, CDR2 FQGNSA, per germline. The CDR3 is made up of 15 amino acids. V dropped 5 bases and J dropped 2; count of bases not matched to a gene: 7. DNA of the CDR3: TGTGCCAGCAGCCGACAGGGTTCCGACACAGATACGCAGTATTTT. Protein sequence: CASSRQGSDTDTQYF.

This clonotype was detected a few times. This chain links TRBV5-1 with TRBJ2-1; TRBD2 matches 8 bases. Looked up from germline, CDR1 is SGHRS and CDR2 is YFSETQ. Germline trimming cut 2 bases from V and 6 bases from J; bases unmatched to any gene: 13. This CDR3 has 17 residues. The CDR3 DNA reads as TGCGCCAGCAGCTTAACGGGAGGGTCTCCCCTTGGCAATGAGCAGTTCTTC. Protein: CASSLTGGSPLGNEQFF.

This clonotype has a handful of counts. The chain links TRBV11-2 to TRBJ2-1, with TRBD2 identical over 7 bases. Germline values: CDR1 SGHAT, CDR2 FQNNGV. This CDR3 is 17 amino acids long. J gave up 2 bases and V 5 bases, and 12 bases lay outside the gene matches. CDR3 protein: CASSPSGAGVTYNEQFF. The CDR3 DNA follows: TGTGCCAGCAGCCCCTCTGGGGCGGGGGTCACCTACAATGAGCAGTTCTTC.

This clonotype was detected only a few times. This chain connects TRBV20-1 to TRBJ2-1, with TRBD1 matching over 8 bases. This CDR3 is built from 15 residues. CDR1 is DFQATT and CDR2 is SNEGSKA in the germline V gene (reference sequence). The J segment lost 5 bases and the V segment lost 4 bases, leaving 10 bases of the junction unmatched. The CDR3 DNA is TGCAGTGCTATCACCGGGACAGGAACTAACAATGAGCAGTTCTTC. This codes for CSAITGTGTNNEQFF.

The chain combines TRBV5-6 with TRBJ2-1, with D tentatively TRBD1 or TRBD2 (5 bases each). Per the germline V gene, CDR1 is SGHDT and CDR2 is YYEEEE. With 2 bases removed from V and 2 bases from J, the gap between germline ends came to 14 bases. This CDR3 is 16 amino acids long. This chain's CDR3 is CASSFSEGLTYNEQFF. DNA of the CDR3: TGTGCCAGCAGCTTCTCTGAGGGGCTTACCTACAATGAGCAGTTCTTC.

This chain links TRBV7-9 with TRBJ2-1; D unresolved. Trimming took 4 bases from V and 8 from J, leaving 9 bases between them. The CDR3 consists of 12 residues. CDR1 is SEHNR, CDR2 FQNEAQ, per germline (reference sequence). The CDR3 loop reads CASSYPPDEQFF. CDR3 nucleotide sequence: TGTGCCAGCAGCTACCCTCCGGATGAGCAGTTCTTC. Using reference TRBV7-9 and TRBJ2-1 for the parts outside the CDR3, the full variable domain is DTGVSQNPRHKITKRGQNVTFRCDPISEHNRLYWYRQTLGQGPEFLTYFQNEAQLEKSRLLSDRFSAERPKGSFSTLEIQRTEQGDSAMYLCASSYPPDEQFFGPGTRLTVL.

J is TRBJ2-3 and V is TRBV20-1; TRBD1 or TRBD2 may be the D gene (6 bases each). CDR1 DFQATT and CDR2 SNEGSKA come from the germline V gene (reference sequence). V shed 0 bases and J shed 4 bases, with 17 bases lying between them. This CDR3 region has 16 residues. The CDR3 nucleotides are TGCAGTGCTAGAGATGGGTCCCGGGGGCAATCAGATACGCAGTATTTT. Its translation is CSARDGSRGQSDTQYF.

This clonotype was picked up a small number of times. The chain is built from TRBV6-5 and TRBJ1-4; no clear D gene. The CDR3 covers 17 residues. Germline V gives CDR1 MNHEY, CDR2 SVGAGI. Trimming shortened V by 0 bases and J by 3 bases, and 14 bases separated the two germline ends. DNA of the CDR3: TGTGCCAGCAGTTACTCGTTTGGGGTAGGGCCTAATGAAAAACTGTTTTTT. It is translated as CASSYSFGVGPNEKLFF.

This clonotype has a handful of counts. V usage is TRBV27 and J usage is TRBJ2-1; D is unclear. Germline V gene lookup returns CDR1 MNHEY and CDR2 SMNVEV (reference sequence). The CDR3 contains 11 residues. Trimming left V 6 bases short and J 6 bases short, with 6 bases between. The CDR3 region is CASRSLNEQFF. The CDR3 region has the DNA TGTGCCAGCAGAAGCCTCAATGAGCAGTTCTTC.

This clonotype has more than one count but fewer than ten. The genes are TRBV6-2 or TRBV6-3 and TRBJ2-1, with unresolved D. The length of the CDR3 is 15 residues. The germline CDR1 and CDR2 sequences are MNHEY and SVGEGT. V gave up 3 bases and J gave up 4 bases, with 13 bases separating them. CDR3 in DNA: TGTGCCAGCAGTTATGAGGCACCAATATACAATGAGCAGTTCTTC. This gives the protein CASSYEAPIYNEQFF.

The chain has TRBV28 and TRBJ1-1, with TRBD1 as a possible D gene (5 bases). Per germline, CDR1 MDHEN and CDR2 SYDVKM. This CDR3 region has 15 residues. The ends were cut back, 3 bases at V and 1 base at J, with 12 bases in the middle. CDR3 in amino acids: CASSFSLGGNTEAFF. For the CDR3, the DNA is TGTGCCAGCAGTTTTTCCCTGGGGGGGAACACTGAAGCTTTCTTT.

The chain is built from TRBV5-1 and TRBJ2-1; 9 bases align to TRBD2. Germline loops: CDR1 SGHRS, CDR2 YFSETQ. With V trimmed by 4 bases and J by 5 bases, 10 bases remained unmatched. This CDR3 spans 16 amino acids. The CDR3 loop is CASSARSLAGNNEQFF. For the CDR3, the DNA is TGCGCCAGCAGCGCCCGGAGCCTAGCGGGGAACAATGAGCAGTTCTTC. Together with reference TRBV5-1 and TRBJ2-1, the CDR3 gives the full variable domain: KAGVTQTPRYLIKTRGQQVTLSCSPISGHRSVSWYQQTPGQGLQFLFEYFSETQRNKGNFPGRFSGRQFSNSRSEMNVSTLELGDSALYLCASSARSLAGNNEQFFGPGTRLTVL.